One sample yielded the 24 T cell receptor beta chains listed below, sequenced in a study of identifying expanded T cells in peripheral blood. Libraries were prepared by immunoSEQ multiplex PCR; TCRdb keeps only in-frame clonotypes and omits some of them. The sample has 70,000 to 100,000 clones; approximately 86% are singletons. Sequencing was performed on blood. The receptors shown here come from a person between 18 and 75 years old in good health.

The genes are TRBV5-1 and TRBJ1-1; 8 nucleotides align to TRBD1. Germline CDR1 is SGHRS and CDR2 is YFSETQ. The CDR3 covers 20 residues. V trimming: 4 bases; J trimming: 5 bases; junction bases outside the gene matches: 25. This CDR3 is CASSPRSGGANVRGWTEAFF. For the CDR3, the DNA is TGCGCCAGCAGCCCGAGATCAGGGGGCGCGAACGTACGGGGCTGGACTGAAGCTTTCTTT.

The chain carries TRBV2 and TRBJ2-1; D unresolved. V was pared by 3 bases and J by 10 bases, with 4 bases between. There are 10 residues in the CDR3. Germline V gives CDR1 SNHLY, CDR2 FYNNEI. CDR3 bases: TGTGCCAGCAGTGAGGTGGAGCAGTTCTTC. The encoded protein is CASSEVEQFF.

The genes are TRBV7-9 and TRBJ1-3; D not resolved. The V end lost 4 bases, the J end lost 2 bases, and 0 bases lay between the germline ends. CDR1 and CDR2 from the germline V gene are SEHNR and FQNEAQ (reference sequence). This CDR3 comprises 11 residues. The CDR3 here is CASSSGNTIYF. The CDR3 DNA is TGTGCCAGCAGCTCTGGAAACACCATATATTTT.

This clone was detected once. The V and J genes are TRBV19 and TRBJ2-1, with a tentative D call TRBD1 (6 bases). CDR1 is LNHDA, CDR2 SQIVND, per germline (reference sequence). The CDR3 contains 15 residues. V was pared by 3 bases and J by 5 bases, with 14 bases between. CDR3 in DNA: TGTGCCAGTAGTATCAGGGCGACAGGTAACAATGAGCAGTTCTTC. Translated: CASSIRATGNNEQFF.

The rearrangement joins TRBV19 to TRBJ1-2; D possibly corresponds to TRBD1 (5 bases). The germline CDR1 and CDR2 sequences are LNHDA and SQIVND (reference sequence). This CDR3 comprises 14 residues. The V gene lost 6 bases and the J gene lost 6 bases, with 17 bases spanning the gap. Written as DNA, the CDR3 is TGTGCCAGTAGGGTCATGGTAGGGGACCATGGCTACACCTTC. Residues: CASRVMVGDHGYTF.

The chain joins TRBV12-5 to TRBJ2-1; D possibly corresponds to TRBD1 (5 bases). V was cut by 6 bases and J by 8 bases, with 14 bases left in between. From germline, CDR1 is LGHNT and CDR2 FRNRAP. The CDR3 has 13 residues. The CDR3, as DNA: TGTGCTAGTGGCTTAAACGAAGGGGATGAGCAGTTCTTC. This encodes CASGLNEGDEQFF.

This chain uses TRBV2 with TRBJ2-3; 12 bases align to TRBD2. V shed 4 bases and J 7 bases; nucleotides not matched to a gene: 9. Germline V gene sequence: CDR1 SNHLY, CDR2 FYNNEI. There are 16 residues in the CDR3. CDR3 sequence (DNA): TGTGCCAGCAGTGCCACTAGCGGGGGGCGTGTTAATACGCAGTATTTT. Its protein is CASSATSGGRVNTQYF.

The chain links TRBV7-2 to TRBJ1-2, with TRBD1 matching 8 bases. The germline CDR1 and CDR2 sequences are SGHTA and FQGNSA. With V trimmed by 5 bases and J by 8 bases, 7 bases remained unmatched. The CDR3 is 13 residues long. CDR3 loop: CASSPGQEGGYTF. CDR3 nucleotide sequence: TGTGCCAGCAGCCCGGGACAGGAAGGCGGCTACACCTTC.

The count of this clone is one. The chain joins TRBV7-2 to TRBJ2-3; the D call may be TRBD1 or TRBD2 (5 bases each). This CDR3 region has 13 residues. V lost 8 bases, J lost 0 bases, and 9 bases lay in between. Germline V gene lookup returns CDR1 SGHTA and CDR2 FQGNSA. CDR3 residues: CASGGPSTDTQYF. The CDR3 region has the DNA TGTGCCAGCGGGGGTCCAAGCACAGATACGCAGTATTTT.

The rearrangement links TRBV4-1 to TRBJ1-1; D call uncertain. V lost 0 bases, J lost 11 bases, and 13 bases lay in between. Germline lookup yields CDR1 MGHRA and CDR2 YSYEKL. The CDR3 has 13 amino acids. The CDR3 spells CASSQDPNVCAFF. CDR3 in DNA: TGCGCCAGCAGCCAAGATCCAAACGTATGCGCTTTCTTT.

This chain links TRBV4-3 with TRBJ1-4; 9 bases map to TRBD1. CDR1 and CDR2 (germline): LGHNA, YSLEER. V shed 4 bases and J 6 bases; nucleotides not matched to a gene: 3. This CDR3 region has 14 residues. The CDR3 here is CASSRRTGDEKLFF. CDR3 DNA: TGCGCCAGCAGCCGAAGGACAGGGGATGAAAAACTGTTTTTT.

The chain links TRBV11-2 to TRBJ1-1, with D maybe TRBD1 (5 bases). Trimming took 3 bases from V and 2 from J, leaving 10 bases between them. The CDR3 extends over 14 amino acids. Germline CDR1 is SGHAT and CDR2 is FQNNGV. CDR3 amino acids: CASSLGTTNTEAFF. DNA for the CDR3: TGTGCCAGCAGCTTGGGGACTACCAACACTGAAGCTTTCTTT.

The chain carries TRBV7-6 and TRBJ2-1; D ambiguous. Between the trimmed V and J ends, which lost 1 base and 5 bases, there was a span of 6 bases. Germline V lookup: CDR1 SGHVS, CDR2 FNYEAQ. There are 13 residues in the CDR3. CDR3 bases: TGTGCCAGCAGCTTAGGGGTAGACAATGAGCAGTTCTTC. Residues: CASSLGVDNEQFF.

V gene TRBV5-6 combines with J gene TRBJ1-2; tentative D call: TRBD1 (6 bases). The V end lost 3 bases, the J end lost 3 bases, and 15 bases lay between the germline ends. The CDR3 sequence is 15 residues long. Germline loops: CDR1 SGHDT, CDR2 YYEEEE. The CDR3 nucleotides are TGTGCCAGCAGCTCTTACGCTCAGGGGTACTATGGCTACACCTTC. It is translated as CASSSYAQGYYGYTF.

The chain combines TRBV4-3 with TRBJ2-3; 9 bases agree with TRBD2. The CDR3 totals 16 residues. From germline, CDR1 is LGHNA and CDR2 YSLEER. The ends lost 4 bases at V and 1 base at J; junction bases unmatched: 6. The CDR3 DNA reads TGCGCCAGCAGCCTACGGCGGGGGGGACGCACAGATACGCAGTATTTT. Its translation: CASSLRRGGRTDTQYF.

The chain carries TRBV7-9 and TRBJ1-1; no firm D call. The V and J ends lost 2 bases and 3 bases respectively, with 7 bases between them. Germline assignment: CDR1 SEHNR and CDR2 FQNEAQ (reference sequence). CDR3 length equals 13 residues. CDR3 residues: CASSLITDTEAFF. CDR3 nucleotides: TGTGCCAGCAGCTTAATAACAGACACTGAAGCTTTCTTT.

The chain joins TRBV12-5 to TRBJ2-6, with 8 bases fitting TRBD1. With 6 bases clipped from V and 0 bases from J, the junction kept 7 bases outside the gene matches. In germline, CDR1 is LGHNT, CDR2 FRNRAP. The CDR3 loop spans 17 amino acids. CDR3 bases: TGTGCTAGTGGCTACGGGACAGGCATCTCTGGGGCCAACGTCCTGACTTTC. It translates to CASGYGTGISGANVLTF.

The V and J genes are TRBV9 and TRBJ2-1; D is uncertain. CDR1 SGDLS and CDR2 YYNGEE come from the germline V gene. V was clipped by 3 bases and J by 2 bases, with 12 bases between them. This CDR3 region has 15 residues. In DNA form, the CDR3 reads TGTGCCAGCAGCGCCTCGGCCCTCACCTACAATGAGCAGTTCTTC. Protein sequence: CASSASALTYNEQFF.

The chain uses TRBV9 and TRBJ2-1; perhaps TRBD1 as D (6 bases). This CDR3 has 15 amino acids. Germline loops: CDR1 SGDLS, CDR2 YYNGEE. The V and J ends lost 2 bases and 3 bases respectively, with 12 bases between them. The CDR3 sequence is CASSVVSGVYNEQFF. The DNA of the CDR3 is TGTGCCAGCAGCGTCGTGTCAGGGGTCTACAATGAGCAGTTCTTC.

The chain recombines TRBV2 with TRBJ2-3, with D unresolved. V gave up 2 bases and J gave up 4 bases, with 10 bases separating them. CDR3 length: 14 amino acids. Germline CDR1 reads SNHLY; CDR2 reads FYNNEI. The CDR3 sequence: CASSERDVPDTQYF. In nucleotides, the CDR3 is TGTGCCAGCAGTGAAAGGGATGTTCCAGATACGCAGTATTTT. Using reference TRBV2 and TRBJ2-3 for the parts outside the CDR3, the full variable domain is EPEVTQTPSHQVTQMGQEVILRCVPISNHLYFYWYRQILGQKVEFLVSFYNNEISEKSEIFDDQFSVERPDGSNFTLKIRSTKLEDSAMYFCASSERDVPDTQYFGPGTRLTVL.

The chain carries TRBV2 and TRBJ1-5; D ambiguous. The CDR3 is made up of 15 amino acids. Trimming removed 0 bases at V and 7 bases at J, with 13 bases between. Per germline, CDR1 SNHLY and CDR2 FYNNEI. CDR3 DNA sequence: TGTGCCAGCAGTGAAGCGCGGGTCGGATGGCAGCCCCAGCATTTT. Its protein is CASSEARVGWQPQHF.

This chain uses TRBV25-1 with TRBJ1-2; D gene uncertain. Germline V CDR1 and CDR2: MGHDK, SYGVNS. This CDR3 is 11 amino acids long. V dropped 4 bases and J dropped 8 bases, with 8 bases sitting between them. CDR3 in amino acids: CASSVGVGYTF. CDR3 nucleotide sequence: TGTGCCAGCAGTGTTGGGGTCGGCTACACCTTC.

This chain links TRBV9 with TRBJ1-1; D gene uncertain. V shed 3 bases and J shed 0 bases, with 9 bases lying between them. The CDR3 runs to 14 residues. Germline V lookup: CDR1 SGDLS, CDR2 YYNGEE. CDR3 DNA: TGTGCCAGCAGCGCAAGTCCGATGAACACTGAAGCTTTCTTT. Residues: CASSASPMNTEAFF.

The chain couples TRBV29-1 to TRBJ1-2; TRBD1 is a possible D gene (5 bases). CDR1 and CDR2 (germline): SQVTM, ANQGSEA. This CDR3 has 15 residues. Trimming took 7 bases from V and 0 from J, leaving 18 bases between them. The CDR3 sequence: CSAPQDGGPNYGYTF. CDR3 nucleotides: TGCAGCGCTCCCCAGGACGGGGGACCTAACTATGGCTACACCTTC.